This TCR beta chain came from a study of vaccination and CD4 T cells after COVID-19. Background on the study: For post-vaccine samples, collection took place a median about 70 days after dose two, ranging from 14 to 241. In culture, cells were exposed to overlapping spike peptides from SARS-CoV-2, HCoV-NL63, HCoV-OC43 and HCoV-229E. General study findings and limits: No early post-infection timepoints were studied, and convalescent patients studied were relatively few.

Remarks on this clonotype: Antigen specificity is unknown.

Treatment described: approximately nine-day PBMC culture with coronavirus spike peptide pools or control peptides (ViraFEST assay). The CDR3 sequence is 14 residues long. Germline CDR1 is MNHEY and CDR2 is SVGEGT. V lost 4 bases, J lost 3 bases, and 10 bases lay in between. The Oncomine TCR Beta short-read assay was applied to DNA of cultured CD4+ T cells. TCRdb re-analysed the PCR reads in MiXCR, keeping a single row per CDR3 protein. The sample yields about 15,000 distinct CDR3 sequences, roughly a third seen once. Sequencing used CD4+ T cells from blood, cultured in vitro, obtained after SARS-CoV-2 vaccination. The chain is built from TRBV6-2 or TRBV6-3 and TRBJ1-5; D gene ambiguous. This clonotype was obtained from a human donor who had recovered from COVID-19. Here the CDR3 DNA reads TGTGCCAGCAGTTTAGGCCAGAACAATCAGCCCCAGCATTTT. Residues: CASSLGQNNQPQHF.